The clone carrying this T cell receptor beta chain was counted between two and nine times. This CDR3 has 16 amino acids. CDR1 is SGHTA and CDR2 is FQGNSA in the germline V gene. Trimming at V came to 1 base and at J to 1 base, leaving 4 bases not matched to a gene. This sample was included in a study of T cells in Graves' hyperthyroidism and ophthalmopathy. TCR beta CDR3 regions were amplified from RNA. The primer set for the first-round RT-PCR of the TCR CDR3 was HTBI. TCRdb used MiXCR to reprocess the multiplex PCR reads, holding one entry per CDR3 protein. The sample carries more than 500,000 distinct CDR3 sequences, 14% recorded once.

The receptor's source is a woman aged 40 to 50 with Graves' hyperthyroidism. The sequenced sample consisted of blood. J is TRBJ1-1 and V is TRBV7-2, with 9 bases matching TRBD1. The CDR3 spells CASSLVTGGRNTEAFF. In nucleotides, the CDR3 is TGTGCCAGCAGCTTAGTAACAGGGGGCCGGAACACTGAAGCTTTCTTT.